This is a list of T cell receptor beta chains from one sample in a study of blood T cell repertoires in COVID-19. TCRdb keeps only in-frame clones here, not all; method: immunoSEQ multiplex PCR. The table shows 200,000 to 250,000 clones, with 65% to 85% occurring only once. The source material was PBMCs or T cells enriched from blood (not recorded which). The source is an older woman who had recovered from COVID-19. The CDR3 runs from the conserved cysteine through the conserved F or W. The D gene is left open where the match is weak. Size is omitted from some rows. Given values are once, few, many or a class for expanded clones.

clone size: .; D gene: .; V gene: TRBV3-1/TRBV3-2; CDR3 length: 15; J gene: TRBJ2-5; CDR3 protein: CASSQDPRGPETQYF; CDR3 DNA: TGTGCCAGCAGCCAAGATCCGCGAGGGCCAGAGACCCAGTACTTC
clone size: few; D gene: .; V gene: TRBV11-3; CDR3 length: 17; J gene: TRBJ1-5; CDR3 protein: CASRPRGKKLSNQPQHF; CDR3 DNA: TGTGCCAGCAGGCCAAGAGGTAAAAAACTTAGCAATCAGCCCCAGCATTTT
clone size: .; D gene: TRBD2; V gene: TRBV5-1; CDR3 length: 16; J gene: TRBJ2-7; CDR3 protein: CASSFSGAGGGNEQYF; CDR3 DNA: TGCGCCAGCAGCTTCTCCGGAGCGGGGGGTGGGAACGAGCAGTACTTC
clone size: once; D gene: .; V gene: TRBV11-1; CDR3 length: 15; J gene: TRBJ2-1; CDR3 protein: CASSLVAVLGSEQFF; CDR3 DNA: TGTGCCAGCAGCTTAGTAGCGGTCCTGGGTTCTGAGCAGTTCTTC
clone size: .; D gene: TRBD2; V gene: TRBV6-1; CDR3 length: 15; J gene: TRBJ2-1; CDR3 protein: CASSELAGGGSEQFF; CDR3 DNA: TGTGCCAGCAGTGAACTAGCGGGGGGTGGTAGTGAGCAGTTCTTC
clone size: .; D gene: TRBD2; V gene: TRBV29-1; CDR3 length: 14; J gene: TRBJ2-3; CDR3 protein: CSVRSGGGPDTQYF; CDR3 DNA: TGCAGCGTCCGTAGCGGGGGGGGCCCAGATACGCAGTATTTT
clone size: .; D gene: .; V gene: TRBV28; CDR3 length: 13; J gene: TRBJ1-1; CDR3 protein: CASSPLERTEAFF; CDR3 DNA: TGTGCCAGCAGTCCCCTGGAGCGCACTGAAGCTTTCTTT
clone size: .; D gene: .; V gene: TRBV10-3; CDR3 length: 17; J gene: TRBJ2-6; CDR3 protein: CAIRPGTLTSGANVLTF; CDR3 DNA: TGTGCCATCAGGCCGGGAACCCTTACGTCTGGGGCCAACGTCCTGACTTTC
clone size: .; D gene: TRBD1; V gene: TRBV6-6; CDR3 length: 15; J gene: TRBJ1-1; CDR3 protein: CASSYGTVLNTEAFF; CDR3 DNA: TGTGCCAGCAGTTACGGGACAGTGCTGAACACTGAAGCTTTCTTT
clone size: .; D gene: .; V gene: TRBV5-1; CDR3 length: 16; J gene: TRBJ2-1; CDR3 protein: CASSLERPSSYNEQFF; CDR3 DNA: TGCGCCAGCAGCTTGGAGCGCCCGAGCTCCTACAATGAGCAGTTCTTC
clone size: .; D gene: TRBD1; V gene: TRBV6-1; CDR3 length: 16; J gene: TRBJ1-2; CDR3 protein: CASSDRDRHLLNGYTF; CDR3 DNA: TGTGCCAGCAGTGACCGGGACAGGCATCTTCTCAATGGCTACACCTTC
clone size: .; D gene: TRBD2; V gene: TRBV11-2; CDR3 length: 16; J gene: TRBJ2-3; CDR3 protein: CASSPRLATSTDTQYF; CDR3 DNA: TGTGCCAGCAGCCCCAGACTAGCGACTAGCACAGATACGCAGTATTTT
clone size: .; D gene: .; V gene: TRBV7-9; CDR3 length: 13; J gene: TRBJ1-3; CDR3 protein: CASSAAEGNTIYF; CDR3 DNA: TGTGCCAGCAGCGCAGCGGAGGGAAACACCATATATTTT
clone size: .; D gene: TRBD1; V gene: TRBV2; CDR3 length: 15; J gene: TRBJ1-2; CDR3 protein: CASSEVGQGSEGYTF; CDR3 DNA: TGTGCCAGCAGTGAAGTGGGACAGGGGTCGGAGGGCTACACCTTC
clone size: .; D gene: TRBD1; V gene: TRBV11-1; CDR3 length: 15; J gene: TRBJ1-1; CDR3 protein: CASSPEGQMNTEAFF; CDR3 DNA: TGTGCCAGCAGCCCCGAGGGACAGATGAACACTGAAGCTTTCTTT
clone size: .; D gene: .; V gene: TRBV27; CDR3 length: 14; J gene: TRBJ2-2; CDR3 protein: CASSLTGETGELFF; CDR3 DNA: TGTGCCAGCAGTTTAACAGGCGAGACCGGGGAGCTGTTTTTT
clone size: .; D gene: TRBD1; V gene: TRBV12-5; CDR3 length: 17; J gene: TRBJ1-5; CDR3 protein: CASGLVRDSYSNQPQHF; CDR3 DNA: TGTGCTAGTGGTTTGGTAAGGGACAGCTATAGCAATCAGCCCCAGCATTTT
clone size: once; D gene: TRBD1; V gene: TRBV5-1; CDR3 length: 15; J gene: TRBJ2-7; CDR3 protein: CASSSAGTGVNEQYF; CDR3 DNA: TGCGCCAGCAGCTCTGCCGGGACAGGGGTTAACGAGCAGTACTTC
clone size: .; D gene: TRBD1; V gene: TRBV19; CDR3 length: 15; J gene: TRBJ1-2; CDR3 protein: CASSMPGQGAGGYTF; CDR3 DNA: TGTGCCAGTAGTATGCCGGGACAGGGGGCTGGTGGCTACACCTTC
clone size: once; D gene: TRBD1; V gene: TRBV3-1/TRBV3-2; CDR3 length: 16; J gene: TRBJ2-1; CDR3 protein: CASSHTGTGTYNEQFF; CDR3 DNA: TGTGCCAGCAGCCATACCGGGACAGGGACCTACAATGAGCAGTTCTTC
clone size: .; D gene: .; V gene: TRBV6-4; CDR3 length: 17; J gene: TRBJ2-3; CDR3 protein: CASSDSEKDWDTDTQYF; CDR3 DNA: TGTGCCAGCAGTGACTCGGAGAAGGACTGGGACACAGATACGCAGTATTTT
clone size: .; D gene: TRBD2; V gene: TRBV11-2; CDR3 length: 17; J gene: TRBJ2-1; CDR3 protein: CASSLVGAGGAYNEQFF; CDR3 DNA: TGTGCCAGCAGCTTAGTCGGAGCGGGAGGCGCTTACAATGAGCAGTTCTTC
clone size: .; D gene: .; V gene: TRBV19; CDR3 length: 14; J gene: TRBJ1-1; CDR3 protein: CASSTPGVNTEAFF; CDR3 DNA: TGTGCCAGTAGCACACCAGGGGTGAACACTGAAGCTTTCTTT
clone size: .; D gene: .; V gene: TRBV23-1; CDR3 length: 15; J gene: TRBJ2-7; CDR3 protein: CASSQFRGATYEQYF; CDR3 DNA: TGCGCCAGCAGTCAATTCCGGGGAGCGACCTACGAGCAGTACTTC
clone size: .; D gene: .; V gene: TRBV5-6; CDR3 length: 15; J gene: TRBJ1-6; CDR3 protein: CASSLGWQGNSPLHF; CDR3 DNA: TGTGCCAGCAGCTTGGGCTGGCAGGGGAATTCACCCCTCCACTTT
clone size: .; D gene: TRBD2; V gene: TRBV5-1; CDR3 length: 18; J gene: TRBJ2-3; CDR3 protein: CASSMGLAGGPGTDTQYF; CDR3 DNA: TGCGCCAGCAGCATGGGACTAGCGGGAGGGCCGGGGACAGATACGCAGTATTTT
clone size: .; D gene: .; V gene: TRBV14; CDR3 length: 14; J gene: TRBJ1-2; CDR3 protein: CASRAKGVNYGYTF; CDR3 DNA: TGTGCCAGCAGGGCCAAGGGGGTAAACTATGGCTACACCTTC
clone size: .; D gene: .; V gene: TRBV19; CDR3 length: 13; J gene: TRBJ1-2; CDR3 protein: CASSIDLPGGYTF; CDR3 DNA: TGTGCCAGTAGTATAGATTTACCAGGCGGCTACACCTTC
clone size: .; D gene: TRBD1; V gene: TRBV2; CDR3 length: 14; J gene: TRBJ1-1; CDR3 protein: CASRPGQRNTEAFF; CDR3 DNA: TGTGCCAGCAGGCCGGGACAGCGTAACACTGAAGCTTTCTTT
clone size: .; D gene: TRBD2; V gene: TRBV28; CDR3 length: 14; J gene: TRBJ2-7; CDR3 protein: CASSRLAGAYEQYF; CDR3 DNA: TGTGCCAGCAGTCGACTAGCGGGGGCCTACGAGCAGTACTTC
clone size: .; D gene: .; V gene: TRBV12-2; CDR3 length: 16; J gene: TRBJ2-6; CDR3 protein: CAPSQGGACGANVLTF; CDR3 DNA: TGTGCACCCTCACAGGGGGGGGCTTGTGGGGCCAACGTCCTGACTTTC
clone size: once; D gene: .; V gene: TRBV18; CDR3 length: 16; J gene: TRBJ2-1; CDR3 protein: CASSKGGTSSYNEQFF; CDR3 DNA: TGTGCCAGCTCCAAGGGGGGGACGAGCTCCTACAATGAGCAGTTCTTC
clone size: .; D gene: TRBD2; V gene: TRBV7-3; CDR3 length: 16; J gene: TRBJ2-1; CDR3 protein: CASSLTSGGPYNEQFF; CDR3 DNA: TGTGCCAGCAGCCTAACTAGCGGGGGGCCTTACAATGAGCAGTTCTTC
clone size: .; D gene: TRBD2; V gene: TRBV7-2; CDR3 length: 14; J gene: TRBJ2-2; CDR3 protein: CASSHSGGSGELFF; CDR3 DNA: TGTGCCAGCAGCCATAGCGGGGGGAGCGGGGAGCTGTTTTTT
clone size: .; D gene: TRBD1; V gene: TRBV11-2; CDR3 length: 15; J gene: TRBJ2-5; CDR3 protein: CASSQRTGIKETQYF; CDR3 DNA: TGTGCCAGCAGCCAAAGGACAGGGATCAAAGAGACCCAGTACTTC
clone size: .; D gene: TRBD1; V gene: TRBV6-5; CDR3 length: 15; J gene: TRBJ2-7; CDR3 protein: CASSYQTGSTYEQYF; CDR3 DNA: TGTGCCAGCAGTTACCAGACAGGGAGCACCTACGAGCAGTACTTC
clone size: .; D gene: TRBD1; V gene: TRBV12-5; CDR3 length: 15; J gene: TRBJ2-3; CDR3 protein: CASGLETGLTDTQYF; CDR3 DNA: TGTGCTAGTGGTTTGGAGACAGGGCTCACAGATACGCAGTATTTT
clone size: .; D gene: .; V gene: TRBV13; CDR3 length: 13; J gene: TRBJ2-7; CDR3 protein: CASSLGRKYEQYF; CDR3 DNA: TGTGCCAGCAGCTTAGGGCGGAAGTACGAGCAGTACTTC
clone size: .; D gene: TRBD1; V gene: TRBV14; CDR3 length: 15; J gene: TRBJ1-2; CDR3 protein: CASSLGQAYNYGYTF; CDR3 DNA: TGTGCCAGCAGCCTAGGACAGGCTTATAACTATGGCTACACCTTC
clone size: .; D gene: .; V gene: TRBV19; CDR3 length: 13; J gene: TRBJ2-6; CDR3 protein: CASSGVGANVLTF; CDR3 DNA: TGTGCCAGTAGCGGGGTAGGGGCCAACGTCCTGACTTTC